Each of the 13 T cell receptor beta chains below was sequenced from the same sample in a study of shared T cell receptors in the human thymus. The protocol was immunoSEQ multiplex PCR, while the TCRdb copy is restricted to in-frame clones and leaves out a portion. Among roughly 710,000 clones, over 75% were seen once, and the ten largest hold 0.0095% to 0.011%. This sample also appeared in a second study, on human thymus T cells.

The specimen sequenced was thymocytes. These receptors originate from a girl under two years old with a congenital heart defect.

The genes are TRBV19 and TRBJ1-1, with D perhaps matching TRBD1 (5 bases). The CDR3 extends over 15 amino acids. Trimming shortened V by 5 bases and J by 1 base, and 14 bases separated the two germline ends. Germline-derived CDR1 and CDR2 are LNHDA and SQIVND (reference sequence). CDR3 region: CASSPNSTENTEAFF. DNA of the CDR3: TGTGCCAGTAGTCCGAATTCGACAGAGAACACTGAAGCTTTCTTT.

The chain joins TRBV6-5 to TRBJ1-2; possibly TRBD1 for D (6 bases). The CDR3 is 13 amino acids. The germline CDR1 and CDR2 sequences are MNHEY and SVGAGI. V was pared by 6 bases and J by 6 bases, with 14 bases between. The CDR3 nucleotides read TGTGCCAGCAGGACGAGGGAGGGGGATGGCTACACCTTC. Encoded protein: CASRTREGDGYTF.

With respect to this clone: Other DNA sequences from this sample encode an identical CDR3 as well. The chain uses TRBV20-1 and TRBJ1-1; D not resolved. There are 10 residues in the CDR3. With 5 bases removed from V and 6 bases from J, the gap between germline ends came to 7 bases. The V gene's germline CDR1 is DFQATT and CDR2 SNEGSKA (reference sequence). CDR3 protein: CSARRAEAFF. CDR3 coding DNA: TGCAGTGCTCGGAGAGCTGAAGCTTTCTTT.

The chain has TRBV4-3 and TRBJ1-1; D is perhaps TRBD1 (6 bases). V was cut by 6 bases and J by 0 bases, with 26 bases left in between. The CDR3 has 19 amino acids. Germline V lookup: CDR1 LGHNA, CDR2 YSLEER. CDR3 nucleotide sequence: TGCGCCAGCAGACTAAAAAACCTTCCGGACAGCCCGGTGAACACTGAAGCTTTCTTT. Encoded protein: CASRLKNLPDSPVNTEAFF.

The J gene is TRBJ1-2, the V gene TRBV6-5, with 7 bases matching TRBD1. V shed 4 bases and J 5 bases; nucleotides not matched to a gene: 10. The CDR3 has 15 residues. Germline loops: CDR1 MNHEY, CDR2 SVGAGI. The CDR3 reads CASSSAGTVGYGYTF. In DNA, the CDR3 is TGTGCCAGCAGTTCTGCCGGGACAGTGGGATATGGCTACACCTTC.

The CDR3 protein is CAISDHDRDPEAFF. CDR3 DNA sequence: TGTGCCATCAGCGACCACGACAGGGACCCTGAAGCTTTCTTT. The gene calls are TRBV10-3 and TRBJ1-1; 7 positions match TRBD1. This CDR3 region has 14 residues. Losses at the gene ends were 6 bases for V and 6 bases for J; bases not matched to a gene: 10. Per the germline V gene, CDR1 is ENHRY and CDR2 is SYGVKD.

V usage is TRBV5-4 and J usage is TRBJ1-4; D is unclear. V lost 9 bases and J 5 bases, leaving 14 bases between the germline ends. The length of the CDR3 is 13 residues. Looked up from germline, CDR1 is SGHNT and CDR2 is YYREEE (reference sequence). CDR3 loop: CATHGRGNEKLFF. DNA of the CDR3: TGTGCCACCCATGGCCGGGGAAATGAAAAACTGTTTTTT.

The V call is TRBV29-1, the J call TRBJ2-2; 8 bases agree with TRBD2. The CDR3 contains 14 residues. The germline V gene has CDR1 SQVTM and CDR2 ANQGSEA. The junction had 4 bases not matched to a gene; V was cut back by 7 bases and J by 0 bases. CDR3 protein: CSAGGGSNTGELFF. The CDR3 DNA is TGCAGCGCCGGGGGGGGGTCGAACACCGGGGAGCTGTTTTTT.

V gene TRBV5-1 combines with J gene TRBJ1-6; the D gene is possibly TRBD1 (5 bases). The germline V gene encodes CDR1 SGHRS and CDR2 YFSETQ. V was clipped by 4 bases and J by 0 bases, with 23 bases between them. This CDR3 region has 20 residues. The CDR3 DNA sequence: TGCGCCAGCAGCCCCACCCACAGAGTGGACAAGTCCTCCTATAATTCACCCCTCCACTTT. Translation gives CASSPTHRVDKSSYNSPLHF.

V and J are TRBV9 and TRBJ1-2; no firm D call. The germline gives CDR1 SGDLS, CDR2 YYNGEE. V lost 1 base and J 5 bases, leaving 30 bases between the germline ends. The CDR3 sequence is 20 residues long. CDR3 in DNA: TGTGCCAGCAGCGTAAACGAAATCCTGGGGAGATCGGTTAATGAATATGGCTACACCTTC. Amino acids: CASSVNEILGRSVNEYGYTF. Drawing the rest from reference TRBV9 and TRBJ1-2, the complete variable domain is DSGVTQTPKHLITATGQRVTLRCSPRSGDLSVYWYQQSLDQGLQFLIQYYNGEERAKGNILERFSAQQFPDLHSELNLSSLELGDSALYFCASSVNEILGRSVNEYGYTFGSGTRLTVV.

V usage is TRBV13 and J usage is TRBJ2-7; a possible D gene is TRBD1 (6 bases). Trimming took 5 bases from V and 5 from J, leaving 13 bases between them. The CDR3 sequence is 13 residues long. Germline V gene lookup returns CDR1 PRHDT and CDR2 FYEKMQ (reference sequence). DNA of the CDR3: TGTGCCAGCAGCCTAACAGGGTTCGACGAGCAGTACTTC. Its translation is CASSLTGFDEQYF.

This clone came up once. The V call is TRBV5-4, the J call TRBJ1-2, with no clear D. CDR1 is SGHNT, CDR2 YYREEE, per germline (reference sequence). V lost 4 bases and J lost 4, with 11 bases in between. The CDR3 runs 13 residues. The CDR3 sequence: CASSPGEPYGYTF. The CDR3 DNA reads TGTGCCAGCAGCCCCGGAGAGCCCTATGGCTACACCTTC. The whole variable domain, filled in from reference TRBV5-4 and TRBJ1-2, reads ETGVTQSPTHLIKTRGQQVTLRCSSQSGHNTVSWYQQALGQGPQFIFQYYREEENGRGNFPPRFSGLQFPNYSSELNVNALELDDSALYLCASSPGEPYGYTFGSGTRLTVV.

This clone was recorded a few times. The chain links TRBV9 to TRBJ1-3, with D maybe TRBD1 (6 bases). The CDR3 is made up of 15 amino acids. V was pared by 2 bases and J by 3 bases, with 12 bases between. Germline loops: CDR1 SGDLS, CDR2 YYNGEE. The CDR3 nucleotides are TGTGCCAGCAGCGTCAGAGGGGGTAGTGGAAACACCATATATTTT. Its translation: CASSVRGGSGNTIYF.